These T cell receptor beta chains were read from a single sample in a study of cytomegalovirus exposure and HLA in healthy donors. Here immunoSEQ multiplex PCR was the method, and the copy in TCRdb shows in-frame clones only, minus some. The sample yields some 120,000 clones, around 81% seen once. The specimen was PBMCs. These receptors all stem from a woman in her twenties or thirties in good health and CMV-seronegative. CDR3s include the opening cysteine and the closing phenylalanine or tryptophan. The D gene is left open where the match is weak. Rows give clone size only sometimes, using once, few, many, or a class for an expanded clone.

.	.	TRBV11-2	TRBJ1-1	TGTGCCAGCAGCTTGTCAGGGGTGGGAAGGACTGAAGCTTTCTTT	CASSLSGVGRTEAFF
.	.	TRBV6-5	TRBJ2-7	TGTGCCAGCAGCGGGAGCTCCTACGAGCAGTACTTC	CASSGSSYEQYF
.	.	TRBV19	TRBJ1-4	TGTGCCAGTAGTATCGGACAGACTGAAAAACTGTTTTTT	CASSIGQTEKLFF
TRBD2	once	TRBV6-5	TRBJ2-3	TGTGCCAGCAGTTACTCAGGACTAGCGGGATCAGATACGCAGTATTTT	CASSYSGLAGSDTQYF
.	.	TRBV7-6	TRBJ2-5	TGTGCCAGCAGCAAGAGTCCGGAGCACGGGAGTCCTCCAGAGACCCAGTACTTC	CASSKSPEHGSPPETQYF
.	.	TRBV4-1	TRBJ2-7	TGCGCCAGCAGCCCGTCGTACGGGGAAAAAGACGAGCAGTACTTC	CASSPSYGEKDEQYF
TRBD1	.	TRBV28	TRBJ2-7	TGTGCCAGCAGTCCCATCGGACAGGTTAGCTCCTACGAGCAGTACTTC	CASSPIGQVSSYEQYF
.	.	TRBV6-1	TRBJ2-7	TGTGCCAGCAGTTCCCCAGGCTCCTACGAGCAGTACTTC	CASSSPGSYEQYF
TRBD2	.	TRBV10-3	TRBJ2-7	TGTGCCATCAGGGAGGCTAGCGGGACAAACTACGAGCAGTACTTC	CAIREASGTNYEQYF
.	.	TRBV7-2	TRBJ2-3	TGTGCCAGCAGTGACAGGCCAGATATCGGTACGCAGTATTTT	CASSDRPDIGTQYF
TRBD1	.	TRBV6-6	TRBJ1-5	TGTGCCAGCAGTTGGCCGGGACAGGGATCGAATCAGCCCCAGCATTTT	CASSWPGQGSNQPQHF
.	once	TRBV7-3	TRBJ2-5	TGTGCCAGCAGCTGGAGGGAGGAGGAGACCCAGTACTTC	CASSWREEETQYF
.	.	TRBV21-1	TRBJ2-3	TGTGCCAGCAGCGCCGCTGACAGGGGTCCAAATACGCAGTATTTT	CASSAADRGPNTQYF
TRBD1	.	TRBV11-2	TRBJ1-2	TGTGCCAGCAGCTTCCTGGGACAGGCGTTGGAAGGCTACACCTTC	CASSFLGQALEGYTF
TRBD1	.	TRBV6-6	TRBJ2-1	TGTGCCACAACCAGGGGCCGGGACAGGGGGTACAATGAGCAGTTCTTC	CATTRGRDRGYNEQFF
TRBD2	once	TRBV10-2	TRBJ2-5	TGCGCCAGCAGTGAGTGGGAGGGCAGTCTCGAGACCCAGTACTTC	CASSEWEGSLETQYF
.	once	TRBV7-2	TRBJ2-5	TGTGCCAGCAGCCCCTACTCAGAGACCCAGTACTTC	CASSPYSETQYF
.	.	TRBV6-1	TRBJ1-1	TGTGCCAGCCGAGTCCTGAGAAGGGGTCACACTGAAGCTTTCTTT	CASRVLRRGHTEAFF
.	once	TRBV27	TRBJ2-7	TGTGCCACCATGGCGTTGGCGGGCTACGAGCAGTACTTC	CATMALAGYEQYF
.	.	TRBV6-5	TRBJ1-2	TGTGCCAGCAGTTACGAGGAAGCAGGGGACGGCTACACCTTC	CASSYEEAGDGYTF
.	.	TRBV4-1	TRBJ2-4	TGCGCCAGCAGCGTCCCAGGCGGGGTAGCCAAAAACATTCAGTACTTC	CASSVPGGVAKNIQYF
TRBD2	.	TRBV2	TRBJ2-1	TGTGCCTGCAAGACTAGCGGGAGGTTCAATGAGCAGTTCTTC	CACKTSGRFNEQFF
TRBD1	once	TRBV6-6	TRBJ2-7	TGTGCCAGCAGTCCCCGGGACAGGAGCTCCTACGAGCAGTACTTC	CASSPRDRSSYEQYF
TRBD2	.	TRBV5-1	TRBJ2-1	TGCGCCAGCAGCTTGACGGAGAGCGCGGGCGGGAGCTCCTACAATGAGCAGTTCTTC	CASSLTESAGGSSYNEQFF
.	.	TRBV7-6	TRBJ2-1	TGTGCCAGCAGCTTAGGACAAGCCCCAGCCAATGAGCAGTTCTTC	CASSLGQAPANEQFF
.	.	TRBV5-6	TRBJ1-5	TGTACCAGCAGCTTGGCCAAAAATCAGCCCCAGCATTTT	CTSSLAKNQPQHF
TRBD2	.	TRBV7-9	TRBJ2-3	TGTGCCAGCAGCTTAGCCAAAGAGAGCACGGGAGGTACAGATACGCAGTATTTT	CASSLAKESTGGTDTQYF
.	.	TRBV30	TRBJ1-1	TGTGCCTGGAAAGCCACGACAGGTTGGAACACTGAAGCTTTCTTT	CAWKATTGWNTEAFF
TRBD1	.	TRBV15	TRBJ1-4	TGTGCCACCAGCAGAGTGGGGATGGGGACAGGCACCGGAAAACTGTTTTTT	CATSRVGMGTGTGKLFF
.	few	TRBV11-2	TRBJ2-1	TGTGCCAGCAGCGTCTCCTTAGCTAGCTCCTACAATGAGCAGTTCTTC	CASSVSLASSYNEQFF
TRBD1	.	TRBV9	TRBJ1-2	TGTGCCAGCAGCCCATGGACAGGGCTTGAAGGCTACACCTTC	CASSPWTGLEGYTF
.	.	TRBV6-5	TRBJ1-3	TGTGCCAGCAGTTACTCGAATCAAGGGGCTGGAAACACCATATATTTT	CASSYSNQGAGNTIYF
TRBD1	.	TRBV4-3	TRBJ2-7	TGCGCCAGCAGCCAAGAAGTTGGGACAGGGGGCCACGAGCAGTACTTC	CASSQEVGTGGHEQYF
TRBD1	.	TRBV18	TRBJ2-1	TGTGCCAGCTCACCAGACAGGGACGGTCTGCAGTTCTTC	CASSPDRDGLQFF
.	.	TRBV13	TRBJ2-7	TGTGCCAGCAGCTTAGGGGACAGCTCCTACGAGCAGTACTTC	CASSLGDSSYEQYF
.	.	TRBV2	TRBJ1-2	TGTGCCAGTTCTAAAGAAACTGCTCCATATGGCTACACCTTC	CASSKETAPYGYTF
TRBD1	.	TRBV11-3	TRBJ2-2	TGTGCCAGCAGCTTAGTGGGACAGGCCACCGGGGAGCTGTTTTTT	CASSLVGQATGELFF
TRBD2	.	TRBV10-3	TRBJ2-7	TGTGCCATCAGTGCGGGGGGGCAGTATGGCGAGCAGTACTTC	CAISAGGQYGEQYF
TRBD1	.	TRBV7-6	TRBJ2-7	TGTGCCAGCAGCAGGGGGCCGGATTTACACGAGCAGTACTTC	CASSRGPDLHEQYF
.	.	TRBV25-1	TRBJ2-3	TGTGCCAGCAGTGCTGGACAGACGAGCACAGATACGCAGTATTTT	CASSAGQTSTDTQYF
TRBD2	.	TRBV30	TRBJ2-1	TGTGCCTGGAGTGATGGAGCGGGAGTCCCCTACAATGAGCAGTTCTTC	CAWSDGAGVPYNEQFF